A single sample gave rise to the 8 T cell receptor beta chains below, sequenced in a study of CD8+ T cells in alopecia areata. It was cDNA, reverse transcribed from extracted RNA, that served as the sequencing template. Using immunoSEQ multiplex PCR, the repertoire was profiled, and TCRdb retains in-frame clones only, with some absent. The sample shows roughly 200,000 clones, around two fifths of them seen only once. Treatment in this sample: oral pan-JAK inhibitor, 5-10 mg twice daily. The sample in question was CD4+ T cells sorted from blood, obtained at approximately week 30, from a patient treated with tofacitinib. Every receptor here comes from a human donor with alopecia areata.

This clone showed up just a few times. The chain is built from TRBV29-1 and TRBJ2-7, with 11 bases matching TRBD1. This CDR3 region has 17 residues. After removal of 7 bases from V and 2 bases from J, the junction contained 16 bases not matched to a gene. Germline loops: CDR1 SQVTM, CDR2 ANQGSEA. CDR3 in DNA: TGCAGCGCGTCGGGACAGGGGGGCTTTGAATCGACCTACGAGCAGTACTTC. Its protein is CSASGQGGFESTYEQYF.

The chain joins TRBV7-2 to TRBJ2-7; possible D gene TRBD2, 6 bases. This CDR3 region has 14 residues. The germline V and J ends were trimmed by 2 bases and 2 bases, with 10 bases remaining between them. Germline-derived CDR1 and CDR2 are SGHTA and FQGNSA. CDR3 sequence reads: CASSLWRDPYEQYF. Here the CDR3 DNA reads TGTGCCAGCAGCTTATGGCGGGACCCCTACGAGCAGTACTTC.

This chain joins TRBV19 and TRBJ1-1; D remains ambiguous. Germline CDR1 LNHDA, CDR2 SQIVND (reference sequence). The CDR3 runs to 15 residues. The V end was cut by 1 base, the J end by 0 bases, with 9 bases between. The CDR3: CASSIGGKLNTEAFF. The CDR3 region has the DNA TGTGCCAGTAGTATAGGAGGAAAATTGAACACTGAAGCTTTCTTT.

V is TRBV18 and J is TRBJ2-7, with a tentative D call TRBD2 (5 bases). Per germline, CDR1 KGHSH and CDR2 LQKENI. The V end was cut by 2 bases, the J end by 0 bases, with 14 bases between. CDR3 size: 16 residues. Here the CDR3 reads CASSPDERSSSYEQYF. The CDR3 region has the DNA TGTGCCAGCTCACCAGACGAGCGGTCCAGCTCCTACGAGCAGTACTTC.

The sample holds a few counts of this clone. The rearrangement joins TRBV2 to TRBJ1-1; D unclear. Germline values: CDR1 SNHLY, CDR2 FYNNEI. The CDR3 sequence is 14 residues long. Trimming cost V 4 bases and J 3 bases, with 12 bases left between them. For the CDR3, the DNA is TGTGCCAGCAGTGCAAGGCAGGTAGACACTGAAGCTTTCTTT. Protein product: CASSARQVDTEAFF.

This chain links TRBV6-1 with TRBJ1-5; D uncertain. V lost 10 bases and J lost 3, with 16 bases in between. Germline V lookup: CDR1 MNHNS, CDR2 SASEGT. There are 14 residues in the CDR3. This chain's CDR3 is CATAYGQFNQPQHF. The DNA of the CDR3 is TGTGCCACCGCCTACGGGCAGTTCAATCAGCCCCAGCATTTT.

The genes are TRBV19 and TRBJ2-1, with 8 bases that match TRBD1. The CDR3 is 15 residues long. The germline V gene has CDR1 LNHDA and CDR2 SQIVND (reference sequence). J was trimmed by 4 bases and V by 7 bases; bases with no gene match: 9. The CDR3 is CASTDPRGPYNEQFF. The CDR3 nucleotides read TGTGCCAGTACCGACCCCAGGGGGCCGTACAATGAGCAGTTCTTC.

J is TRBJ1-5 and V is TRBV4-1; 7 nucleotides align to TRBD1. CDR1 MGHRA and CDR2 YSYEKL come from the germline V gene. With 1 base clipped from V and 0 bases from J, the junction kept 12 bases outside the gene matches. There are 19 residues in the CDR3. The CDR3 loop reads CASSQGSQGGSDSNQPQHF. The CDR3, as DNA: TGCGCCAGCAGCCAAGGCAGTCAGGGGGGGAGTGATAGCAATCAGCCCCAGCATTTT.